The present entry profiles one T cell receptor beta chain with its context. This specimen comes from a study of human T cells and chemical hapten exposure. From germline, CDR1 is MDHEN and CDR2 SYDVKM. CDR3 length: 14 amino acids. The V gene lost 0 bases and the J gene lost 0 bases, with 3 bases spanning the gap. As for time point: healthy volunteer bleed at 2 weeks. Sequencing started from total RNA isolated from unfractionated whole blood. The study used a library that attached unique molecular identifiers to individual cDNA molecules. TCRdb re-called the RACE reads through MiXCR, storing one row per CDR3 protein. The sample lists roughly 100,000 distinct CDR3 sequences, just under 9% occurring once.

The chain has TRBV28 and TRBJ2-1; D remains unclear. The receptor was isolated from a female donor in good health. Some clones in this sample may be carry-over from other donors' samples. The sample comprised whole blood. The CDR3 sequence is CASSLWGSYNEQFF. As DNA, the CDR3 is TGTGCCAGCAGTTTATGGGGCTCCTACAATGAGCAGTTCTTC.